This T cell receptor (beta chain) was found in a study of T cell repertoires in cytomegalovirus infection. At the level of the study: Public TCR beta signature analysis indicated the presence of both CMV infection and matching HLA type.

MiXCR, applied by TCRdb to the reads, yields one record per CDR3 protein. The table lists roughly 630,000 distinct CDR3 sequences, about 24% of them singletons. Study observations and caveats: Totalled public TCR beta family frequency picked out people who carried CMV plus the relevant HLA.

This clonotype was found a few times. Its antigen is undetermined. V dropped 4 bases and J dropped 5 bases, with 18 bases sitting between them. The germline gives CDR1 SGHRS, CDR2 YFSETQ. The CDR3 consists of 16 residues. V is TRBV5-1 and J is TRBJ2-2, with D possibly being TRBD1 (6 bases). This sequence was found in a human donor in good health (CMV status not recorded). Some clones in this sample may be carry-over from other donors' samples. Sequenced material: CD8+ T cells from PBMCs. This CDR3 reads CASSIGQPFGTGELFF. CDR3 in DNA: TGCGCCAGCAGCATAGGACAGCCCTTTGGGACCGGGGAGCTGTTTTTT.